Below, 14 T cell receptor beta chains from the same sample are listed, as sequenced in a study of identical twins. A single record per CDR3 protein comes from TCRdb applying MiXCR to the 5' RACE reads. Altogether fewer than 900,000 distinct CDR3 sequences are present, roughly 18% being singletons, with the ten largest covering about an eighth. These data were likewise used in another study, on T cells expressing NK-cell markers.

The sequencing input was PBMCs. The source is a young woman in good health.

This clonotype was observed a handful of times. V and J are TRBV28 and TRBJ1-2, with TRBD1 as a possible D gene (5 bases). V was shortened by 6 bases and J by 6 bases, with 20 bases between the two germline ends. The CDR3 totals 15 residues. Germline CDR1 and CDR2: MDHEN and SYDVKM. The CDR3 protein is CASSSPRDGADGYTF. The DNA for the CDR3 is TGTGCCAGCAGCTCTCCCAGGGATGGTGCGGATGGCTACACCTTC.

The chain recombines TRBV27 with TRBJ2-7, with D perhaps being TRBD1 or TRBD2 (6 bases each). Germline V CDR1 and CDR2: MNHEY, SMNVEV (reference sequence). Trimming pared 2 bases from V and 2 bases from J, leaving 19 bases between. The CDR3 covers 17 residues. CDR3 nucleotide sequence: TGTGCCAGCAGTTTAAAGGCCCGACTAGGGGGTACCTACGAGCAGTACTTC. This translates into CASSLKARLGGTYEQYF.

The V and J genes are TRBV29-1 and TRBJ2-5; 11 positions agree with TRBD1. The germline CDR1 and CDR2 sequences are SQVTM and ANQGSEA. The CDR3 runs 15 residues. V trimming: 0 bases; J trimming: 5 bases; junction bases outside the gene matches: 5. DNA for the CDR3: TGCAGCGTTGAAGATGGGACAGGGGGAGAGGAGACCCAGTACTTC. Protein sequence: CSVEDGTGGEETQYF.

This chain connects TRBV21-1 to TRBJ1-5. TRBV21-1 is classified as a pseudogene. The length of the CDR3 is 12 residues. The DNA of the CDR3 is TGTGCCAGCAGCAAAAAAGATCAGCCCCAGCATTTT. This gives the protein CASSKKDQPQHF.

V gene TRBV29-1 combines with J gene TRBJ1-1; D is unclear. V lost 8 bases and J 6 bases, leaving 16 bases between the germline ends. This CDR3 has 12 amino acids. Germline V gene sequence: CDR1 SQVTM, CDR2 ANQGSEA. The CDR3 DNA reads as TGCAGCTCAATTCCCACCACCTCTGAAGCTTTCTTT. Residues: CSSIPTTSEAFF.

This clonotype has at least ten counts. This CDR3 reads CASSSTHEQFF. Here the CDR3 DNA reads TGTGCCAGCAGCTCCACACATGAGCAGTTCTTC. This chain connects TRBV12-3 or TRBV12-4 to TRBJ2-1, with no clear D. V lost 6 bases to trimming and J lost 8 bases, with 8 bases between them. The CDR3 contains 11 residues.

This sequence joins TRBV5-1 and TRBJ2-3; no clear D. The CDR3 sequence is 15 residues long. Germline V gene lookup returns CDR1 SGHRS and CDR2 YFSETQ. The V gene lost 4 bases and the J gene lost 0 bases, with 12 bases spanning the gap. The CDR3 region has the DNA TGCGCCAGCAGCCGCGGTGATATTAGCACAGATACGCAGTATTTT. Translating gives CASSRGDISTDTQYF.

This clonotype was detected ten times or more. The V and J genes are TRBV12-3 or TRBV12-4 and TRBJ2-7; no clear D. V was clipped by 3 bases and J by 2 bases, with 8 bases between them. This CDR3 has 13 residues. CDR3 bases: TGTGCCAGCAGTTTGACGGGCGCCTACGAGCAGTACTTC. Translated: CASSLTGAYEQYF.

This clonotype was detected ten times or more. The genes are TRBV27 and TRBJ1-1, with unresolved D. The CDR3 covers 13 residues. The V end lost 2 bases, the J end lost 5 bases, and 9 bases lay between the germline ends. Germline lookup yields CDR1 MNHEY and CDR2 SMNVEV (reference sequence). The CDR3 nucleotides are TGTGCCAGCAGTTTACTCCGAGGGACTGAAGCTTTCTTT. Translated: CASSLLRGTEAFF.

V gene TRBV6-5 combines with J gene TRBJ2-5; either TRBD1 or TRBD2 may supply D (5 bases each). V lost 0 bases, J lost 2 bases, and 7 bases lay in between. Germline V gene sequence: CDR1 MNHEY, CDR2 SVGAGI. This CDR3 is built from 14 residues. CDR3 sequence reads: CASSYSGPQETQYF. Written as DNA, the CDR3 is TGTGCCAGCAGTTACTCGGGACCTCAAGAGACCCAGTACTTC.

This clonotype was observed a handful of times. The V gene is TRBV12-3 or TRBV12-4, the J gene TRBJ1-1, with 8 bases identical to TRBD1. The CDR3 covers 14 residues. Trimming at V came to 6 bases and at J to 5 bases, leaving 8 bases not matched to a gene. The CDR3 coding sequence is TGTGCCAGCAGCCGATCGGGACAGGCGACTGAAGCTTTCTTT. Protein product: CASSRSGQATEAFF.

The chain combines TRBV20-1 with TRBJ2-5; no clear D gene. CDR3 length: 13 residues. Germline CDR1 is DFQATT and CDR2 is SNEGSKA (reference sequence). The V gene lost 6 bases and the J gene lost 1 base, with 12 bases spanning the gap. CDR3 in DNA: TGCAGTGCAAGCCGGACGGTCCAAGAGACCCAGTACTTC. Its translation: CSASRTVQETQYF.

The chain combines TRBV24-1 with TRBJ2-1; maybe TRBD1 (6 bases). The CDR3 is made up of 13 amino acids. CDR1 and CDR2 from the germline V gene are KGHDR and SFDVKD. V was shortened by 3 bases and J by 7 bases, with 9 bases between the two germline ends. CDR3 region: CATSDTDRNEQFF. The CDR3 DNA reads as TGTGCCACCAGTGATACCGACAGGAATGAGCAGTTCTTC.

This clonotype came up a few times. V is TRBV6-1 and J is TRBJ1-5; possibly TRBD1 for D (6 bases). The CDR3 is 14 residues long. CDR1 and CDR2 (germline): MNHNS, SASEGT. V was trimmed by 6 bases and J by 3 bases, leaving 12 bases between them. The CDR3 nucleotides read TGTGCCAGCAGCCTAGACAGGACCAATCAGCCCCAGCATTTT. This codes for CASSLDRTNQPQHF.